These 2 T cell receptor beta chains originate from one sample sequenced in a study of T cell responses to AZD1222 COVID-19 vaccine. Assay: immunoSEQ multiplex PCR; the TCRdb copy retains only in-frame clones and omits some. The sample holds roughly 150,000 clones, 85% to 95% seen once. The material was peripheral blood, obtained on day 0 of AZD1222 vaccination. The receptor set was obtained from an adult in good health.

The chain links TRBV18 to TRBJ1-2; 7 bases are a match to TRBD1. The germline gives CDR1 KGHSH, CDR2 LQKENI. There are 15 residues in the CDR3. V trimming: 3 bases; J trimming: 3 bases; junction bases outside the gene matches: 7. CDR3 loop: CASSPSRTGDYGYTF. CDR3 DNA: TGTGCCAGCTCACCCTCTAGAACAGGGGACTATGGCTACACCTTC.

The J gene is TRBJ2-2, the V gene TRBV4-1; 9 bases match TRBD2. The ends lost 8 bases at V and 2 bases at J; junction bases unmatched: 18. Germline V CDR1 and CDR2: MGHRA, YSYEKL. The CDR3 runs to 19 residues. The CDR3 nucleotides are TGCGCCAGCCCCCCGAACCTTGGGCGGGAGGGCTTCAACACCGGGGAGCTGTTTTTT. Amino acid sequence: CASPPNLGREGFNTGELFF.